A single sample gave rise to the 20 T cell receptor beta chains below, sequenced in a study of shared clonotypes between healthy human individuals. Cells designated naive CD8 were CD45RO-negative and were positively selected for CCR7, with terminally differentiated effector memory CD45RA+ cells excluded. Only in-frame clones appear in the TCRdb table, and some are missing; sequencing was by immunoSEQ multiplex PCR. The repertoire holds 550,000 to 750,000 clones, with about 91% as singletons. Sequenced sample: naive CD8+ T cells sorted from blood. These receptors were collected from a man younger than 45 in good health.

As to this clone: At one boundary the junction diverges from the germline segment, which might be a read error. The rearrangement uses TRBV9 and TRBJ2-3; 8 bases are a match to TRBD2. Per germline, CDR1 SGDLS and CDR2 YYNGEE. CDR3 length: 15 residues. CDR3 region: CASRVAGLSTDTQYF. The CDR3, as DNA: TGTGCCAGCAGGGTAGCGGGACTTAGCACAGATACGCAGTATTTT.

The genes are TRBV6-5 and TRBJ2-1; TRBD2 agrees at 12 bases. Germline values: CDR1 MNHEY, CDR2 SVGAGI. V shed 7 bases, J shed 6 bases, and the junction held 7 bases outside the gene matches. There are 15 residues in the CDR3. CDR3 in DNA: TGTGCCAGCAACTGGGGACTAGCGGGCCTCAATGAGCAGTTCTTC. Translation gives CASNWGLAGLNEQFF.

The chain uses TRBV5-5 and TRBJ1-1, with D uncertain. Germline V CDR1 and CDR2: SGHKS, YYEKEE (reference sequence). Deletions cut 0 bases from V and 4 bases from J, with 19 bases between. The CDR3 is made up of 17 amino acids. CDR3 sequence reads: CASSLALWPIQTTEAFF. CDR3 nucleotide sequence: TGTGCCAGCAGCTTGGCCTTGTGGCCCATTCAGACCACTGAAGCTTTCTTT.

Regarding this clone: The sample has other DNA sequences that encode this CDR3 too. The chain combines TRBV29-1 with TRBJ2-7, with 11 bases fitting TRBD2. The CDR3 extends over 12 amino acids. Germline V gene sequence: CDR1 SQVTM, CDR2 ANQGSEA. V lost 7 bases, J lost 3 bases, and 2 bases stayed unmatched. CDR3 sequence reads: CSAGTSGYEQYF. As DNA, the CDR3 is TGCAGCGCCGGGACTAGCGGCTACGAGCAGTACTTC.

The chain recombines TRBV4-3 with TRBJ2-1; D remains unclear. The CDR3 contains 15 residues. Germline V CDR1 and CDR2: LGHNA, YSLEER. V lost 1 base, J lost 0 bases, and 7 bases lay in between. CDR3 protein: CASSQVVSSYNEQFF. As DNA, the CDR3 is TGCGCCAGCAGCCAAGTCGTGAGCTCCTACAATGAGCAGTTCTTC.

Only one count was recorded for this clone. V gene TRBV7-9 combines with J gene TRBJ2-1; D uncertain. CDR3 length equals 15 residues. V lost 5 bases to trimming and J lost 7 bases, with 18 bases between them. Germline lookup yields CDR1 SEHNR and CDR2 FQNEAQ (reference sequence). CDR3 coding DNA: TGTGCCAGCAGCCCCCTCGGCGAGACTTGGAATGAGCAGTTCTTC. The encoded protein is CASSPLGETWNEQFF. The variable domain in full, completed from reference TRBV7-9 and TRBJ2-1, reads DTGVSQNPRHKITKRGQNVTFRCDPISEHNRLYWYRQTLGQGPEFLTYFQNEAQLEKSRLLSDRFSAERPKGSFSTLEIQRTEQGDSAMYLCASSPLGETWNEQFFGPGTRLTVL.

The rearrangement links TRBV19 to TRBJ2-1, with 9 bases aligning to TRBD1. Germline-derived CDR1 and CDR2 are LNHDA and SQIVND (reference sequence). The CDR3 is made up of 13 amino acids. With 5 bases clipped from V and 8 bases from J, the junction kept 4 bases outside the gene matches. The CDR3 spells CASSFGTGYEQFF. The CDR3 bases are TGTGCCAGTAGTTTTGGGACAGGGTATGAGCAGTTCTTC. The variable domain in full, completed from reference TRBV19 and TRBJ2-1, reads DGGITQSPKYLFRKEGQNVTLSCEQNLNHDAMYWYRQDPGQGLRLIYYSQIVNDFQKGDIAEGYSVSREKKESFPLTVTSAQKNPTAFYLCASSFGTGYEQFFGPGTRLTVL.

The genes are TRBV19 and TRBJ1-5; 10 nucleotides line up with TRBD1. This CDR3 region has 17 residues. With 5 bases clipped from V and 4 bases from J, the junction kept 11 bases outside the gene matches. Germline V lookup: CDR1 LNHDA, CDR2 SQIVND (reference sequence). CDR3 loop: CASSSTRQGAVNQPQHF. DNA for the CDR3: TGTGCCAGTAGTTCAACCAGACAGGGGGCAGTGAATCAGCCCCAGCATTTT.

The rearrangement links TRBV7-9 to TRBJ2-7; 12 bases map to TRBD2. The CDR3 has 18 amino acids. Germline CDR1 SEHNR, CDR2 FQNEAQ (reference sequence). V was clipped by 5 bases and J by 9 bases; unmatched bases: 20. CDR3 nucleotide sequence: TGTGCCAGCAGCAGCGGACTAGCGGGAAGCCTCACGTGGTTGGGGCAGTACTTC. Translating it yields CASSSGLAGSLTWLGQYF.

The chain recombines TRBV28 with TRBJ2-2, with 11 positions matching TRBD2. Trimming at V came to 4 bases and at J to 1 base, leaving 8 bases not matched to a gene. The CDR3 runs to 18 residues. Germline CDR1 is MDHEN and CDR2 is SYDVKM. The CDR3 sequence: CASSYLAGGWLNTGELFF. In DNA form, the CDR3 reads TGTGCCAGCAGTTATTTAGCGGGAGGGTGGTTGAACACCGGGGAGCTGTTTTTT.

The table lists this clone with a count of one. J is TRBJ1-4 and V is TRBV5-5; unclear D gene. V gave up 4 bases and J gave up 11 bases, with 12 bases separating them. The CDR3 extends over 12 amino acids. CDR1 SGHKS and CDR2 YYEKEE come from the germline V gene (reference sequence). DNA of the CDR3: TGTGCCAGCAGCGGCCTAGACGGTAAACTGTTTTTT. It translates to CASSGLDGKLFF.

The chain's CDR3 is CASSSPSGRIYNEQFF. DNA for the CDR3: TGTGCCAGCAGCTCTCCTAGCGGGAGGATCTACAATGAGCAGTTCTTC. The chain carries TRBV7-9 and TRBJ2-1; the match to TRBD2 covers 11 bases. Germline CDR1 reads SEHNR; CDR2 reads FQNEAQ (reference sequence). The ends lost 4 bases at V and 3 bases at J; junction bases unmatched: 5. The CDR3 has 16 residues.

The chain has TRBV27 and TRBJ2-7; 9 nucleotides align to TRBD2. The CDR3 consists of 13 residues. The germline V gene has CDR1 MNHEY and CDR2 SMNVEV (reference sequence). The trim removed 5 bases at V and 7 bases at J, leaving 6 bases unmatched. The CDR3 DNA is TGTGCCAGCAGTATAGCGGGAGCCTGGGAGCAGTACTTC. Encoded protein: CASSIAGAWEQYF.

This rearrangement joins TRBV19 to TRBJ1-1, with D perhaps TRBD1 (5 bases). Germline CDR1 reads LNHDA; CDR2 reads SQIVND (reference sequence). The CDR3 is made up of 15 amino acids. Trimming removed 7 bases at V and 5 bases at J, with 20 bases between. CDR3 in amino acids: CASTTAALGETEAFF. The CDR3, as DNA: TGTGCCAGTACCACCGCGGCACTGGGGGAAACTGAAGCTTTCTTT.

This chain uses TRBV7-6 with TRBJ2-7; TRBD1 matches 9 bases. The trim removed 2 bases at V and 2 bases at J, leaving 7 bases unmatched. This CDR3 contains 16 residues. Germline CDR1 is SGHVS and CDR2 is FNYEAQ. The CDR3 here is CASSLTGQGTTYEQYF. DNA for the CDR3: TGTGCCAGCAGCTTAACAGGACAGGGGACAACCTACGAGCAGTACTTC.

V and J are TRBV6-5 and TRBJ2-5; maybe TRBD2 (5 bases). V was clipped by 6 bases and J by 7 bases, with 21 bases between them. This CDR3 is 15 amino acids long. Germline loops: CDR1 MNHEY, CDR2 SVGAGI. The CDR3 coding sequence is TGTGCCAGCAGGGACGGCGGACTGACCGAATCGACCCAGTACTTC. Amino acid sequence: CASRDGGLTESTQYF.

V is TRBV14 and J is TRBJ2-2, with D unresolved. CDR1 is SGHDN, CDR2 FVKESK, per germline. V gave up 1 base and J gave up 4 bases, with 13 bases separating them. The CDR3 extends over 16 amino acids. The CDR3 coding sequence is TGTGCCAGCAGCCAAGTAACTGGCCCACCCACCGGGGAGCTGTTTTTT. Amino acids: CASSQVTGPPTGELFF.

The J gene is TRBJ2-5, the V gene TRBV7-9; 11 nucleotides line up with TRBD2. There are 15 residues in the CDR3. Looked up from germline, CDR1 is SEHNR and CDR2 is FQNEAQ (reference sequence). Trimming removed 4 bases from V and 5 bases from J; junction bases left unmatched: 6. The CDR3 here is CASSSTSGMSETQYF. The CDR3 DNA sequence: TGTGCCAGCAGCTCGACTAGCGGGATGTCGGAGACCCAGTACTTC.

The rearrangement links TRBV27 to TRBJ2-7, with 9 bases matching TRBD1. The CDR3 contains 15 residues. Trimming at V came to 1 base and at J to 3 bases, leaving 4 bases not matched to a gene. Germline values: CDR1 MNHEY, CDR2 SMNVEV (reference sequence). In nucleotides, the CDR3 is TGTGCCAGCAGTTTATTCCGGGACAGGGACTACGAGCAGTACTTC. Translated: CASSLFRDRDYEQYF.

This chain uses TRBV2 with TRBJ2-1, with D unclear. V lost 1 base, J lost 12 bases, and 13 bases lay in between. The germline V gene encodes CDR1 SNHLY and CDR2 FYNNEI. The CDR3 length is 13 residues. CDR3 DNA sequence: TGTGCCAGCAGTGAAGTCTCCGGTTTGGGGCAGTTCTTC. It encodes CASSEVSGLGQFF.